These T cell receptor beta chains were read from a single sample in a study of T cells in Graves' hyperthyroidism and ophthalmopathy. Via MiXCR, TCRdb re-called the multiplex PCR reads, giving one row per CDR3 protein. The data show about 300,000 distinct CDR3 sequences, with roughly 19% seen just once and under 40% held by the top ten. The source material was blood. The receptors were sampled from a man between 45 and 60 years old with Graves' ophthalmopathy. Both conserved end residues are part of each CDR3. A D gene is named only where the DNA matches it firmly. Size is omitted from some rows. Given values are once, few, many or a class for expanded clones.

>TRBJ2-1|NA|TRBV5-6|TRBD2|16
TGTGCCAGCAGCCGCCGCCCCCGGACTAGGGCGCAAGAGCAGTTCTTC
CASSRRPRTRAQEQFF
>TRBJ2-3|NA|TRBV6-2/TRBV6-3|TRBD2|17
TGTGCCAGCAGTTCGGGGAGCGGGAGGCCCGCCACAGATACGCAGTATTTT
CASSSGSGRPATDTQYF
>TRBJ2-3|many|TRBV7-2|NA|13
TGTGCCAGCAATTCGGGACAAACAGATACGCAGTATTTT
CASNSGQTDTQYF
>TRBJ2-7|many|TRBV11-2|NA|12
TGTGCCAGCAGCCCCCACTCCTACGAGCAGTACTTC
CASSPHSYEQYF
>TRBJ1-5|few|TRBV25-1|NA|17
TGTGCCAGCACCCAGGAACCGGGGGCGCCCCTTGGACAGCCCCAGCATTTT
CASTQEPGAPLGQPQHF
>TRBJ2-1|once|TRBV10-1|TRBD2|19
TGCGCCAGCCACCTCCTAGCGGGACCCCACCTCCGGGAGTACGATGAGCAGTTCTTC
CASHLLAGPHLREYDEQFF
>TRBJ2-1|many|TRBV5-1|TRBD1|15
TGCGCCAGCAGCTTAGTGGGACAGGGTGCCAATGAGCAGTTCTTC
CASSLVGQGANEQFF
>TRBJ2-1|few|TRBV10-3|TRBD2|16
TGTGCCATCAAGCCGCTAACTAGCGTCAGCGACAATGAGCAGTTCTTC
CAIKPLTSVSDNEQFF
>TRBJ2-1|few|TRBV2|TRBD1|13
TGTGCCAGCAGTCTGGACAGGGAACATGAGCAGTTCTTC
CASSLDREHEQFF
>TRBJ2-1|many|TRBV20-1|NA|12
TGCAGTGCTGAGACAGGTATGGCCGTGCAGTTCTTC
CSAETGMAVQFF
>TRBJ2-7|many|TRBV5-1|NA|17
TGCGCCAGCAGCCCCCTCAAAGACCCTACCATGACCTACGAGCAGTACTTC
CASSPLKDPTMTYEQYF
>TRBJ1-5|many|TRBV12-3/TRBV12-4|NA|13
TGTGCCAGCAGTTTAGATAGCAATCAGCCCCAGCATTTT
CASSLDSNQPQHF
>TRBJ2-2|few|TRBV5-6|TRBD2|16
TGTGCCAGCAGCTTGAAGGCGGGGGCGAACACCGGGGAGCTGTTTTTT
CASSLKAGANTGELFF
>TRBJ2-7|many|TRBV20-1|TRBD2|13
TGCAGTGCTAGGTATAGCGGGAGGCCCGAGCAGTACTTC
CSARYSGRPEQYF
>TRBJ2-1|few|TRBV27|NA|13
TGTGCCAGCAATGACAGTTCCGCCGATGAGCAGTTCTTC
CASNDSSADEQFF
>TRBJ2-6|NA|TRBV14|NA|14
TGTGCCAGCTCCGGGGGTACTGGGGCCAACGTCCTGACTTTC
CASSGGTGANVLTF
>TRBJ2-5|many|TRBV12-3/TRBV12-4|NA|14
TGTGCCAGCAGTTTCAACAGGGTAGGGGAGACCCAGTACTTC
CASSFNRVGETQYF
>TRBJ1-6|NA|TRBV5-1|TRBD1|15
TGCGCCAGCAGCCGGACAGGGGGCGATAATTCACCCCTCCACTTT
CASSRTGGDNSPLHF
>TRBJ2-5|once|TRBV4-2|NA|14
TGTGCCAGCAGCCACGGCGGGACAGCCGAAGGGAGGTACTTC
CASSHGGTAEGRYF
>TRBJ1-6|many|TRBV12-3/TRBV12-4|TRBD1|15
TGTGCCAGCAGTTCTCGACAGGGCCATAATTCACCCCTCCACTTT
CASSSRQGHNSPLHF
>TRBJ2-2|few|TRBV5-6|TRBD1|15
TGTGCCAGCAGCTGGGGGACAGGAAACACCGGGGAGCTGTTTTTT
CASSWGTGNTGELFF
>TRBJ2-1|few|TRBV4-2|NA|15
TGTGCCAGCAGCCAAGATATACTCCTGACCAATGAGCAGTTCTTC
CASSQDILLTNEQFF
>TRBJ2-7|many|TRBV5-1|NA|14
TGCGCCAGCAGCTTGGGAACGGCTTCCTACGAGCAGTACTTC
CASSLGTASYEQYF
>TRBJ2-2|few|TRBV5-1|TRBD1|15
TGCGCCAGCAGCTTAGACAGGGTAAACACCGGGGAGCTGTTTTTT
CASSLDRVNTGELFF
>TRBJ2-7|NA|TRBV6-5|TRBD1|13
TGTGCCACAAAGGGACAGGGGTTTAACGAGCAGTACTTC
CATKGQGFNEQYF
>TRBJ1-6|few|TRBV28|NA|13
TGTGCCAGCAGGACACCCGATAATTCACCCCTCCACTTT
CASRTPDNSPLHF
>TRBJ2-1|many|TRBV7-2|NA|14
TGTGCCAGCAGCCCCGCGGACCCCTACAATGAGCAGTTCTTC
CASSPADPYNEQFF
>TRBJ2-3|few|TRBV29-1|TRBD1|12
TGCAGCGACGGGACAGGCACAGATACGCAGTATTTT
CSDGTGTDTQYF
>TRBJ2-1|NA|TRBV19|TRBD2|16
TGTGCCAGTAGTATAGGCGGGAGGGGCAAGGGGAATGAGCAGTTCTTC
CASSIGGRGKGNEQFF
>TRBJ2-7|NA|TRBV15|TRBD1|15
TGTGCCACCAGCTATGGACAGGGAGCCACCTACGAGCAGTACTTC
CATSYGQGATYEQYF
>TRBJ1-5|NA|TRBV6-1|NA|13
TGTGCCAGCAGTCCTACTTTTAATCAGCCCCAGCATTTT
CASSPTFNQPQHF